The clone carrying this TCR beta chain was detected only once. Germline V lookup: CDR1 LNHDA, CDR2 SQIVND (reference sequence). V was clipped by 3 bases and J by 5 bases; unmatched bases: 10. The CDR3 runs to 16 residues. The record originates from a study of blood T cell repertoires in COVID-19. Sequenced by immunoSEQ multiplex PCR; TCRdb stores in-frame clones only, minus some. Of 200,000 to 250,000 clones detected, more than 70% appear once; the ten largest clones hold less than 3.5%. Material for sequencing was peripheral blood. V usage is TRBV19 and J usage is TRBJ2-1; 7 bases are a match to TRBD1. This sequence originates from a man aged 50 to 59 with active or convalescent COVID-19. DNA of the CDR3: TGTGCCAGTAGTATCCCCACAGGGGTATTAGACAATGAGCAGTTCTTC. Amino acids: CASSIPTGVLDNEQFF.